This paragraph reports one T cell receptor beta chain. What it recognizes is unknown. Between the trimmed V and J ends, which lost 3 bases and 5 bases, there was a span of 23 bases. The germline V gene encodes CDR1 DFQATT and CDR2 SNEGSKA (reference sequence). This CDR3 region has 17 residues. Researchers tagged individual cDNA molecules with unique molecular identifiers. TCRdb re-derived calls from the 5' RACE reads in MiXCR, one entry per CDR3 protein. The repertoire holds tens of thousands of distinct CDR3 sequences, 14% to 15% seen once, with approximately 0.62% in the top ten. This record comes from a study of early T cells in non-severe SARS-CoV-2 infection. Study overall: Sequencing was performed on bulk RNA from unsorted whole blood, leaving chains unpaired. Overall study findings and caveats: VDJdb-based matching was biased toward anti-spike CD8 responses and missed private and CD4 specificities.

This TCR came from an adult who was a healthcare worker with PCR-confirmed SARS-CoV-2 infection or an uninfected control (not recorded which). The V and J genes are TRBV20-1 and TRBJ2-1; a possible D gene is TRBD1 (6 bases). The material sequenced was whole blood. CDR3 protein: CSARGDNQLRFNNEQFF. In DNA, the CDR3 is TGCAGTGCTAGGGGGGACAACCAACTCCGATTCAACAATGAGCAGTTCTTC.